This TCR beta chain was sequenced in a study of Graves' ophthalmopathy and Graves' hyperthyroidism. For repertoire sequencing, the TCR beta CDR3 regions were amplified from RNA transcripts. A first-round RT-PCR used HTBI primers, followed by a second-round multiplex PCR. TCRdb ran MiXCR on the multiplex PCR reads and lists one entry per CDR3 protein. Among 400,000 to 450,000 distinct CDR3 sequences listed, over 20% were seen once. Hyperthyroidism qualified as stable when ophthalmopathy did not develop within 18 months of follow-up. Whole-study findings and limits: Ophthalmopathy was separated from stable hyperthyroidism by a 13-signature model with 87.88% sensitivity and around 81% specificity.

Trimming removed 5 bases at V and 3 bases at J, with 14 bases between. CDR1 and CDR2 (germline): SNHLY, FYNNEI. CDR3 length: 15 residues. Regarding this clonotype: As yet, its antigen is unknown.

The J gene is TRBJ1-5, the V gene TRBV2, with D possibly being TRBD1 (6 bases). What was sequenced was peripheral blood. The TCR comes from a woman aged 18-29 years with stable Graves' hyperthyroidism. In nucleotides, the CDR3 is TGTGCCAGCAGTTCAACACAGGGCGTCAATCAGCCCCAGCATTTT. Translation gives CASSSTQGVNQPQHF.